The 15 T cell receptor beta chains below come from one sample, sequenced in a study of T cells after posttransplantation cyclophosphamide. Assay used: immunoSEQ multiplex PCR; TCRdb lists only in-frame clones, some missing. The sample comprises some 33,000 clones, around 90% of which are singletons, and 0.1% rests with the top ten. The naive gate required viable CD3+CD4+ or CD3+CD8+ cells with CCR7+CD45RA+CD45RO-CD95-CD27+CD28+ phenotype. Input material: naive CD4+ T cells sorted from blood. The receptor source for this set is a man younger than 40 in good health and a related stem cell transplant donor.

A few counts support this clone. This chain uses TRBV5-4 with TRBJ1-3; D remains ambiguous. This CDR3 is 17 amino acids long. The germline V gene has CDR1 SGHNT and CDR2 YYREEE (reference sequence). Trimming removed 4 bases from V and 0 bases from J, with 17 bases in between. CDR3: CASSHSGGRSSGNTIYF. In DNA form, the CDR3 reads TGTGCCAGCAGCCACAGCGGTGGCAGGAGCTCTGGAAACACCATATATTTT. The full variable domain, completed using reference TRBV5-4 and TRBJ1-3, is ETGVTQSPTHLIKTRGQQVTLRCSSQSGHNTVSWYQQALGQGPQFIFQYYREEENGRGNFPPRFSGLQFPNYSSELNVNALELDDSALYLCASSHSGGRSSGNTIYFGEGSWLTVV.

The chain recombines TRBV2 with TRBJ2-1; D is unresolved. CDR3 length: 11 residues. V lost 3 bases to trimming and J lost 10 bases, with 7 bases between them. CDR1 SNHLY and CDR2 FYNNEI come from the germline V gene. CDR3 in DNA: TGTGCCAGCAGTGAGCCTCAGGAGCAGTTCTTC. This codes for CASSEPQEQFF. The variable domain in full, with the rest retrieved from reference TRBV2 and TRBJ2-1, is EPEVTQTPSHQVTQMGQEVILRCVPISNHLYFYWYRQILGQKVEFLVSFYNNEISEKSEIFDDQFSVERPDGSNFTLKIRSTKLEDSAMYFCASSEPQEQFFGPGTRLTVL.

The chain has TRBV5-1 and TRBJ1-1; TRBD1 aligns across 7 bases. The CDR3 consists of 17 residues. The germline V gene has CDR1 SGHRS and CDR2 YFSETQ. V lost 3 bases, J lost 0 bases, and 11 bases stayed unmatched. CDR3 sequence reads: CASSSGQWEVLNTEAFF. CDR3 DNA sequence: TGCGCCAGCAGCTCGGGACAGTGGGAGGTTCTGAACACTGAAGCTTTCTTT. The full variable domain, completed using reference TRBV5-1 and TRBJ1-1, is KAGVTQTPRYLIKTRGQQVTLSCSPISGHRSVSWYQQTPGQGLQFLFEYFSETQRNKGNFPGRFSGRQFSNSRSEMNVSTLELGDSALYLCASSSGQWEVLNTEAFFGQGTRLTVV.

The rearrangement joins TRBV6-6 to TRBJ1-6; possible D gene TRBD1, 5 bases. The CDR3 consists of 15 residues. Per germline, CDR1 MNHNY and CDR2 SVGAGI (reference sequence). Deletions cut 0 bases from V and 8 bases from J, with 11 bases between. The CDR3 spells CASSYSIGEDSPLHF. As DNA, the CDR3 is TGTGCCAGCAGTTACTCGATAGGGGAGGATTCACCCCTCCACTTT.

V usage is TRBV4-1 and J usage is TRBJ1-1; D remains ambiguous. The CDR3 covers 15 residues. The germline V gene has CDR1 MGHRA and CDR2 YSYEKL. V was shortened by 0 bases and J by 4 bases, with 12 bases between the two germline ends. The CDR3 loop is CASSQDLRLGTEAFF. CDR3 in DNA: TGCGCCAGCAGCCAAGATCTTAGACTTGGCACTGAAGCTTTCTTT.

The chain uses TRBV9 and TRBJ1-1, with unresolved D. Germline V lookup: CDR1 SGDLS, CDR2 YYNGEE. The CDR3 is 14 amino acids. The ends were cut back, 4 bases at V and 2 bases at J, with 12 bases in the middle. CDR3 in amino acids: CASSLGLLNTEAFF. In nucleotides, the CDR3 is TGTGCCAGCAGCCTCGGGTTACTTAACACTGAAGCTTTCTTT.

CDR3: CASSIPRQGANQPQHF. The DNA of the CDR3 is TGTGCCAGTAGTATCCCCCGGCAGGGCGCGAATCAGCCCCAGCATTTT. The chain employs TRBV19 and TRBJ1-5, with TRBD1 as a possible D gene (5 bases). The CDR3 loop spans 16 amino acids. Germline-derived CDR1 and CDR2 are LNHDA and SQIVND (reference sequence). Trimming took off 3 bases at V and 4 bases at J, with 16 bases between the two ends.

The chain combines TRBV7-8 with TRBJ2-5, with 7 nucleotides matching TRBD1. This CDR3 spans 13 amino acids. Germline values: CDR1 SGHVS, CDR2 FQNEAQ. V lost 10 bases and J lost 1; bases outside the gene matches: 6. This CDR3 is CAKTDRSQETQYF. CDR3 DNA: TGTGCCAAGACGGACAGGAGCCAAGAGACCCAGTACTTC.

The chain links TRBV5-1 to TRBJ2-2; D possibly corresponds to TRBD2 (7 bases). This CDR3 is 16 amino acids long. Germline CDR1 and CDR2: SGHRS and YFSETQ. Trimming pared 6 bases from V and 3 bases from J, leaving 18 bases between. The chain's CDR3 is CASKQGGETHTGELFF. For the CDR3, the DNA is TGCGCCAGCAAACAGGGAGGGGAAACGCACACCGGGGAGCTGTTTTTT.

The chain recombines TRBV19 with TRBJ2-5, with 12 bases aligning to TRBD2. CDR3 length equals 19 residues. The V segment lost 2 bases and the J segment 5 bases; nucleotides outside the gene matches: 15. CDR1 and CDR2 (germline): LNHDA, SQIVND (reference sequence). CDR3 in amino acids: CASSIIYTSGGPSWETQYF. The CDR3 DNA follows: TGTGCCAGTAGTATAATCTACACTAGCGGGGGGCCCAGTTGGGAGACCCAGTACTTC.

This clone was recorded once. The chain couples TRBV5-4 to TRBJ2-1; 16 positions match TRBD2. Germline lookup yields CDR1 SGHNT and CDR2 YYREEE (reference sequence). This CDR3 spans 17 amino acids. J was trimmed by 9 bases and V by 4 bases; bases with no gene match: 10. The CDR3: CASSRGGLAGGFGEQFF. CDR3 DNA: TGTGCCAGCAGCCGGGGGGGACTAGCGGGGGGGTTTGGTGAGCAGTTCTTC. Drawing the rest from reference TRBV5-4 and TRBJ2-1, the complete variable domain is ETGVTQSPTHLIKTRGQQVTLRCSSQSGHNTVSWYQQALGQGPQFIFQYYREEENGRGNFPPRFSGLQFPNYSSELNVNALELDDSALYLCASSRGGLAGGFGEQFFGPGTRLTVL.

The chain employs TRBV11-2 and TRBJ2-3; 9 bases agree with TRBD2. CDR1 SGHAT and CDR2 FQNNGV come from the germline V gene. The length of the CDR3 is 13 residues. The CDR3 sequence is CAGSGGQTDTQYF. CDR3 nucleotides: TGTGCAGGTAGCGGGGGCCAAACAGATACGCAGTATTTT. The variable domain in full, with the rest retrieved from reference TRBV11-2 and TRBJ2-3, is EAGVAQSPRYKIIEKRQSVAFWCNPISGHATLYWYQQILGQGPKLLIQFQNNGVVDDSQLPKDRFSAERLKGVDSTLKIQPAKLEDSAVYLCAGSGGQTDTQYFGPGTRLTVL.

The V gene is TRBV9, the J gene TRBJ2-7; D is ambiguous. CDR3 length: 14 residues. The V gene lost 0 bases and the J gene lost 3 bases, with 10 bases spanning the gap. CDR1 and CDR2 (germline): SGDLS, YYNGEE. Written as DNA, the CDR3 is TGTGCCAGCAGCGTAGAGGAGAGCTTCTACGAGCAGTACTTC. Translation gives CASSVEESFYEQYF.

This clone was seen more than once but under ten times. CDR3 residues: CASSESREQYF. The CDR3 nucleotides are TGTGCCAGCAGTGAGTCGAGAGAGCAGTACTTC. V gene TRBV6-1 combines with J gene TRBJ2-7; no definite D call. V was shortened by 3 bases and J by 7 bases, with 7 bases between the two germline ends. This CDR3 has 11 amino acids. CDR1 is MNHNS and CDR2 is SASEGT in the germline V gene.

This clone was counted once. V gene TRBV5-4 combines with J gene TRBJ1-2; 8 nucleotides agree with TRBD1. This CDR3 comprises 15 residues. The germline V gene encodes CDR1 SGHNT and CDR2 YYREEE (reference sequence). After removal of 4 bases from V and 3 bases from J, the junction contained 8 bases not matched to a gene. The DNA of the CDR3 is TGTGCCAGCAGCACCCCTCCGGGACAGGACTATGGCTACACCTTC. Its protein is CASSTPPGQDYGYTF.